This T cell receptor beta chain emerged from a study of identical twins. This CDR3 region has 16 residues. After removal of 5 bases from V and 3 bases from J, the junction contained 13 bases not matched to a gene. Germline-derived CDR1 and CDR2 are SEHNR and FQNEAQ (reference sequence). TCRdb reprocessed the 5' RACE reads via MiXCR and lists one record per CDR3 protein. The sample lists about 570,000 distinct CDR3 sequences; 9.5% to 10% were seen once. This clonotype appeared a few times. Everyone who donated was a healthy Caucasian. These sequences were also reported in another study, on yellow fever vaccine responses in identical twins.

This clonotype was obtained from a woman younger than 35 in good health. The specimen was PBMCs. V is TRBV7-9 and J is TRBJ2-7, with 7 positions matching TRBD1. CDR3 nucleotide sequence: TGTGCCAGCAGCGGATCGACAGGGTTGGGGCTCTACGAGCAGTACTTC. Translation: CASSGSTGLGLYEQYF.